These T cell receptor beta chains were read from a single sample in a study of CD8+CD57+ T cells in acquired aplastic anemia. TCRdb used MiXCR to reprocess the reads, holding one entry per CDR3 protein. The repertoire has under 200,000 distinct CDR3 sequences, 63% of them found once; the top ten carry roughly 42%. Sequenced input: sorted CD4+, CD8+, or CD8+CD57+ T cells (not recorded which) from PBMCs. These receptor sequences come from a human donor in good health. CDR3s include the opening cysteine and the closing phenylalanine or tryptophan. Each record gives: V gene, J gene, D gene, clone size, CDR3 protein, CDR3 DNA. The D gene is left open where the match is weak. Not every row has a clone size; where given, it reads once, few, many or a size class.

>TRBV20-1|TRBJ2-2|.|.
CSARDRTRGGELFF
TGCAGTGCTAGAGATAGAACGCGCGGGGGGGAGCTGTTTTTT
>TRBV12-3/TRBV12-4|TRBJ2-7|.|.
CASSLRSEYEQYF
TGTGCCAGCAGTTTGAGGTCAGAATACGAGCAGTACTTC
>TRBV12-3/TRBV12-4|TRBJ1-2|TRBD1|many
CASSPPGQGVYGYTF
TGTGCCAGCAGTCCGCCGGGACAGGGCGTCTATGGCTACACCTTC
>TRBV7-9|TRBJ2-7|TRBD2|once
CASSLGVAGGYEQYF
TGTGCCAGCAGCTTAGGAGTAGCGGGGGGTTACGAGCAGTACTTC
>TRBV19|TRBJ2-2|.|.
CASSPRLTGGGELFF
TGTGCCAGTAGTCCCCGCCTAACCGGAGGCGGGGAGCTGTTTTTT
>TRBV19|TRBJ1-4|.|.
CASRDSLNEKLFF
TGTGCCAGTAGGGACAGTCTGAATGAAAAACTGTTTTTT
>TRBV6-2/TRBV6-3|TRBJ1-5|TRBD1|many
CASSYGGGGRGQPQHF
TGTGCCAGCAGTTACGGTGGAGGGGGCAGAGGACAGCCCCAGCATTTT
>TRBV9|TRBJ2-5|TRBD2|.
CASSSSGGWLETQYF
TGTGCCAGCAGCTCTAGCGGGGGGTGGTTAGAGACCCAGTACTTC
>TRBV2|TRBJ1-2|.|.
CASIAGSDYGYTF
TGTGCCAGCATTGCGGGGTCGGACTATGGCTACACCTTC
>TRBV19|TRBJ2-3|TRBD1|.
CASSETGTVSTDTQYF
TGTGCCAGTAGCGAGACCGGGACAGTTAGCACAGATACGCAGTATTTT
>TRBV29-1|TRBJ1-2|.|.
CSVEDPGKGYGYTF
TGCAGCGTTGAAGATCCCGGGAAAGGCTATGGCTACACCTTC
>TRBV14|TRBJ2-7|.|many
CASSLDGDSYEQYF
TGTGCCAGCAGCCTAGACGGAGACTCCTACGAGCAGTACTTC
>TRBV6-5|TRBJ1-4|.|few
CASSRDSYNEKLFF
TGTGCCAGCAGCCGCGACAGTTATAATGAAAAACTGTTTTTT
>TRBV5-4|TRBJ2-3|TRBD2|few
CASSFRGGTDTQYF
TGTGCCAGCAGCTTTCGGGGGGGAACAGATACGCAGTATTTT
>TRBV29-1|TRBJ2-1|TRBD2|many
CSVVAGGHNEQFF
TGCAGCGTTGTAGCGGGAGGTCACAATGAGCAGTTCTTC
>TRBV24-1|TRBJ2-3|.|.
CATSRDPNPQPQYF
TGTGCCACCAGCCGGGATCCCAATCCCCAGCCGCAGTATTTT
>TRBV12-3/TRBV12-4|TRBJ1-2|TRBD1|many
CASSLGQGLGYTF
TGTGCCAGCAGTTTAGGACAGGGACTTGGCTACACCTTC
>TRBV20-1|TRBJ2-7|TRBD2|.
CSVIAGRSYEQHF
TGCAGTGTCATAGCGGGGAGGTCCTACGAGCAGCACTTC
>TRBV2|TRBJ1-6|.|.
CASSPRTEISPLHF
TGTGCCAGCAGTCCGAGGACCGAGATTTCACCCCTCCACTTT
>TRBV9|TRBJ1-3|.|once
CASSVGQGSGNTIYF
TGTGCCAGCAGCGTAGGCCAGGGATCTGGAAACACCATATATTTT
>TRBV7-2|TRBJ2-6|.|.
CASTALGANVLTF
TGTGCCAGCACCGCCCTCGGGGCCAACGTCCTGACTTTC
>TRBV6-1|TRBJ2-7|.|.
CASSLPRGPYEQYF
TGTGCCAGCAGTTTACCTAGGGGTCCCTACGAGCAGTACTTC
>TRBV7-9|TRBJ1-6|.|many
CASSPTASLNSPLHF
TGTGCCAGCAGCCCTACCGCTAGCCTTAATTCACCCCTCCACTTT
>TRBV12-3/TRBV12-4|TRBJ1-2|.|.
CASSFQASGGYYGYTF
TGTGCCAGCAGTTTCCAAGCCTCGGGAGGGTACTATGGCTACACCTTC
>TRBV20-1|TRBJ2-3|.|.
CSAMSSGEDTQYF
TGCAGTGCTATGAGTAGCGGAGAAGATACGCAGTATTTT
>TRBV30|TRBJ2-7|TRBD2|.
CAWRGGYEQYF
TGTGCCTGGCGGGGGGGGTACGAGCAGTACTTC
>TRBV13|TRBJ2-2|.|many
CASSYGVGTGELFF
TGTGCCAGCAGCTATGGGGTCGGCACCGGGGAGCTGTTTTTT
>TRBV6-1|TRBJ1-2|.|many
CASSERDKTGPLANYGYTF
TGTGCCAGCAGTGAAAGGGACAAGACGGGCCCCCTAGCTAACTATGGCTACACCTTC